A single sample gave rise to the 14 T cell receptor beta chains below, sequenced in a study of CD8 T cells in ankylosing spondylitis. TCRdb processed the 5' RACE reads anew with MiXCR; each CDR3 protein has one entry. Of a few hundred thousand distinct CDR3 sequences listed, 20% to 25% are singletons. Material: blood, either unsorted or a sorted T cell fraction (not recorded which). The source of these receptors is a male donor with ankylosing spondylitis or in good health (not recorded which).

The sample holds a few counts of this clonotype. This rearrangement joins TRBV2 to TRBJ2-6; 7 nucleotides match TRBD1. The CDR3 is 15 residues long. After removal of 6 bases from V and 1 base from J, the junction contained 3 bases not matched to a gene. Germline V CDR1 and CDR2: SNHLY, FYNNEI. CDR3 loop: CASRDRASGANVLTF. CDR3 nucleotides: TGTGCCAGCAGAGACAGGGCTTCTGGGGCCAACGTCCTGACTTTC.

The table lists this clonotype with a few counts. The CDR3 bases are TGTGCCAGCAGCAAAACTAGCGGGGCTACAGATACGCAGTATTTT. Its translation is CASSKTSGATDTQYF. V is TRBV9 and J is TRBJ2-3; the match to TRBD2 covers 10 bases. The germline gives CDR1 SGDLS, CDR2 YYNGEE. CDR3 size: 15 residues. Unmatched junction bases numbered 5, after V lost 4 bases and J lost 3 bases. Full variable domain (remainder filled in from reference TRBV9 and TRBJ2-3): DSGVTQTPKHLITATGQRVTLRCSPRSGDLSVYWYQQSLDQGLQFLIQYYNGEERAKGNILERFSAQQFPDLHSELNLSSLELGDSALYFCASSKTSGATDTQYFGPGTRLTVL.

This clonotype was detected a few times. The CDR3 spells CASRQGLAGGRAYNEQFF. The CDR3 region has the DNA TGTGCCAGCAGACAAGGGCTAGCGGGGGGGCGAGCCTACAATGAGCAGTTCTTC. The genes are TRBV11-1 and TRBJ2-1; 12 bases fit TRBD2. With V trimmed by 6 bases and J by 2 bases, 11 bases remained unmatched. The CDR3 loop spans 18 amino acids. Germline CDR1 is SGHAT and CDR2 is FQDESV (reference sequence). Full variable domain (remainder filled in from reference TRBV11-1 and TRBJ2-1): EAEVAQSPRYKITEKSQAVAFWCDPISGHATLYWYRQILGQGPELLVQFQDESVVDDSQLPKDRFSAERLKGVDSTLKIQPAELGDSAMYLCASRQGLAGGRAYNEQFFGPGTRLTVL.

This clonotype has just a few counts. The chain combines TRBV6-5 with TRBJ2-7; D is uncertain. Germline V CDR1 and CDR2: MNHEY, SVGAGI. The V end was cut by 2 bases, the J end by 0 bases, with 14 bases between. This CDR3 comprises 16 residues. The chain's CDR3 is CASSYRVTVTSYEQYF. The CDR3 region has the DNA TGTGCCAGCAGTTACAGGGTAACGGTCACCTCCTACGAGCAGTACTTC.

CDR3 DNA sequence: TGTGCCAGTAGCACCGCGATCGGGACAGATACGCAGTATTTT. It translates to CASSTAIGTDTQYF. The chain employs TRBV19 and TRBJ2-3; D unresolved. CDR3 length equals 14 residues. Germline CDR1 is LNHDA and CDR2 is SQIVND (reference sequence). V dropped 6 bases and J dropped 3 bases, with 13 bases sitting between them. Drawing the rest from reference TRBV19 and TRBJ2-3, the complete variable domain is DGGITQSPKYLFRKEGQNVTLSCEQNLNHDAMYWYRQDPGQGLRLIYYSQIVNDFQKGDIAEGYSVSREKKESFPLTVTSAQKNPTAFYLCASSTAIGTDTQYFGPGTRLTVL.

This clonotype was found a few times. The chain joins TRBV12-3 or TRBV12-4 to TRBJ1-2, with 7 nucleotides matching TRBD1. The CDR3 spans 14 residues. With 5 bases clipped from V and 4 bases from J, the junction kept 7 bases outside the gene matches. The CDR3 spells CASSTGTASYGYTF. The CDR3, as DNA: TGTGCCAGCAGTACCGGGACAGCGAGCTATGGCTACACCTTC.

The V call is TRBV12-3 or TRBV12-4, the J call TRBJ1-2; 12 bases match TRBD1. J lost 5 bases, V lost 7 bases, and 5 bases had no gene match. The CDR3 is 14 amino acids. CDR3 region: CASTQGQGAYGYTF. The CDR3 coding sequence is TGTGCCAGCACCCAGGGACAGGGGGCTTATGGCTACACCTTC.

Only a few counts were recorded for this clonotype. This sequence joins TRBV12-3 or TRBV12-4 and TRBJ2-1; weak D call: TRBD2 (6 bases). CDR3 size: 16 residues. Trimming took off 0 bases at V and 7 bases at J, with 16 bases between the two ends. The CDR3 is CASSLAPAGRMNEQFF. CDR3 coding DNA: TGTGCCAGCAGTTTAGCCCCGGCGGGGCGTATGAATGAGCAGTTCTTC.

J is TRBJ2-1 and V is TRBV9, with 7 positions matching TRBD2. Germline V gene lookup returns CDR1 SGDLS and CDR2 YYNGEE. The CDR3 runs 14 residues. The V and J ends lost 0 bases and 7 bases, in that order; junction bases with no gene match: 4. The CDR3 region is CASSVGLAPNEQFF. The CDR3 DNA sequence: TGTGCCAGCAGCGTAGGACTAGCTCCTAATGAGCAGTTCTTC.

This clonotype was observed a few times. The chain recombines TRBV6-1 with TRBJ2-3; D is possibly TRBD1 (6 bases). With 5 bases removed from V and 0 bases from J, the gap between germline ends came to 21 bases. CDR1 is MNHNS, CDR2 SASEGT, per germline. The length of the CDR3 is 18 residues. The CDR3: CASSQEASGQPSTDTQYF. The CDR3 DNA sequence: TGTGCCAGCAGTCAAGAAGCCTCTGGACAGCCTAGCACAGATACGCAGTATTTT.

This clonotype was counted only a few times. CDR3: CASRLSGPRNSETQYF. CDR3 DNA sequence: TGTGCCAGCAGACTTTCCGGGCCAAGGAATTCGGAGACCCAGTACTTC. The rearrangement joins TRBV7-8 to TRBJ2-5; D remains ambiguous. Trimming removed 6 bases from V and 5 bases from J, with 22 bases in between. Germline V lookup: CDR1 SGHVS, CDR2 FQNEAQ. The CDR3 is made up of 16 amino acids.

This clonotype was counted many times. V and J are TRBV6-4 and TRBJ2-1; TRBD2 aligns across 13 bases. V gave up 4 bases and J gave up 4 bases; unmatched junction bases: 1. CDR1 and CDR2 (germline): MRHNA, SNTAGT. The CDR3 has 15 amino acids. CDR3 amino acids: CASSGTSGGYNEQFF. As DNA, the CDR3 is TGTGCCAGCAGTGGGACTAGCGGGGGTTACAATGAGCAGTTCTTC.

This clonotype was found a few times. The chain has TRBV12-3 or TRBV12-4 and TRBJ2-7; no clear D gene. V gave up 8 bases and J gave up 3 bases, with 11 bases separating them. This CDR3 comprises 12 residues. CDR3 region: CASPGGIYEQYF. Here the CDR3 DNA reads TGTGCCAGCCCCGGTGGAATCTACGAGCAGTACTTC.

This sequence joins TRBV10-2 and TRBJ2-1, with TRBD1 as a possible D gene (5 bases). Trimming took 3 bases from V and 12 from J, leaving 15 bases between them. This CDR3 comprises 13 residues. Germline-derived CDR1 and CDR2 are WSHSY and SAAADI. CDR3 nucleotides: TGCGCCAGCAGTGACCAAGGACAAACATCGCAGTTCTTC. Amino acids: CASSDQGQTSQFF.